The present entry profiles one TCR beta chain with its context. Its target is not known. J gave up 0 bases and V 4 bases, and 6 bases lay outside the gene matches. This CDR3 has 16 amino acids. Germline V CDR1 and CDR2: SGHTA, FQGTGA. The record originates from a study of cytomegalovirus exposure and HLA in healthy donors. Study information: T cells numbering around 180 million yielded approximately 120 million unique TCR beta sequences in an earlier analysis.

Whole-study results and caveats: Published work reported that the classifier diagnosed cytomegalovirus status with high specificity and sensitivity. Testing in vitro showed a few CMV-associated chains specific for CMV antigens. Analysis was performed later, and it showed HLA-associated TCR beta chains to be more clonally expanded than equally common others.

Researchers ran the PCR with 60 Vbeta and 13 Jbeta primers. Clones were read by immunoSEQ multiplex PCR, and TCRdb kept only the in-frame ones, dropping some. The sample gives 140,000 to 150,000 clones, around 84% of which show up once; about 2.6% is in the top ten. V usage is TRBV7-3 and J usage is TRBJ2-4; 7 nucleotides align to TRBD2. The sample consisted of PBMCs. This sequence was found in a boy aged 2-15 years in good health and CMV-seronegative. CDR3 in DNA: TGTGCCAGCAGCTCAAACGGGGGGACAGCCAAAAACATTCAGTACTTC. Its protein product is CASSSNGGTAKNIQYF.